This T cell receptor beta chain is from a study of monozygotic twins with inflammatory bowel disease (dated by TCRdb to about 2019). With respect to the entire study: The complete study included approximately 28 monozygotic twin pairs: 19 IBD-discordant Danish pairs and nine German pairs, of which four were IBD-concordant and five were IBD-discordant. Each individual had, on average, about 151 000 unique TCRalpha sequences and 181 000 unique TCRbeta sequences available for analysis. The search for disease-associated traits relied mainly on comparing IBD patients with their genetically identical healthy co-twins within discordant pairs. Broader findings and caveats from the paper: Concordant and discordant twins showed no difference in repertoire similarity, possibly because of limited statistical power. Measured by the inverse Simpson index, TCRbeta repertoire diversity was lower in IBD patients than in their healthy co-twins. Differing immunosuppressive treatments among patients may have added background noise and inter-individual variability to the repertoires. The results gave no support for a single strong signal or clonotype linked to IBD. Compared with healthy twins, IBD patients shared fewer clonotypes with other individuals, and the difference was most pronounced in patients with signs of disease activity. Different T cell subtypes could not be distinguished in the analysis.

A 2.5 ml peripheral blood sample was drawn into PAXgene tubes per donor and stored at -80°C. Without T cell sorting, total RNA was isolated from whole blood using the PAXgene blood miRNA kit on an automated QIAcube. Peripheral blood from monozygotic twin pairs who were concordant or discordant for inflammatory bowel disease underwent deep TCRalpha and TCRbeta repertoire profiling using unique molecular barcoding. Smoking habits were recorded for all twin pairs, with individuals classified as current, former or never smokers. Library method: 5' RACE. For each TCR library, around 3,800 ng of total RNA was used. For each sample, cDNA was synthesized in eight separate reactions using SMARTScribe reverse transcriptase. Unique molecular identifiers containing a 6-nucleotide sample barcode were introduced through template switching during cDNA synthesis. Amplification of TCRalpha and TCRbeta cDNA involved two nested PCRs of approximately 17 and 9 cycles, and each PCR was followed by bead purification. Before amplification, the cDNA was treated with uracil DNA-glycosylase and purified using the QIAquick PCR purification kit. The second PCR was the step at which Illumina TruSeq-compatible adapters and sample-specific barcodes were added. TapeStation and Qubit were used to check library quality and concentration, and roughly 5.5 ng of each library was pooled. Sequencing of the pooled libraries was done on an Illumina HiSeq2500 single-index Rapid Run using custom sequencing primers and 2 x 100 bp reads. Per the authors' processing: PCR and sequencing errors were corrected by UMI-based consensus assembly using MiGEC version 1.2.6. MiXCR version 2.1.1 was used to carry out V(D)J alignment, clonotype assembly and CDR3 extraction. To normalise gene usage, clonotype sharing and MAIT/NKT TCR abundance, the analysis used the top 1000, 10 000 and 20 000 clonotypes per sample. After downsampling to 27 000 UMIs, diversity was calculated as the inverse Simpson index using the vegan R package. Statistical testing used paired Mann-Whitney U tests on the discordant twin pairs and applied Benjamini-Hochberg correction for multiple testing. After TCRdb reprocessed the reads, each CDR3 protein sequence was kept as one row, without DNA. TCRdb's processing, not the authors', yielded these V and J calls. The table for this sample lists about 300,000 distinct CDR3 sequences. Over 5% of the sample is in the top ten clones.

A note on this clonotype: This receptor's antigen is unknown.

This receptor was identified in a human donor with ulcerative colitis or Crohn's disease, or a healthy co-twin of an affected twin (not recorded which). Sequenced sample: blood.

CDR3 region: CASSQDRDFGGENLFF. The chain is assembled from TRBV4-3 and TRBJ1-4. Inclusive of the bounding cysteine and phenylalanine, the CDR3 is 16 residues long. The DNA is not on file. Sequences LGHNA (CDR1) and YSLEER (CDR2) are obtained from the germline V gene.